The next 15 T cell receptor beta chains were all read from a single sample in a study of blood T cell repertoires in COVID-19. Here immunoSEQ multiplex PCR was the method, and the copy in TCRdb shows in-frame clones only, minus some. Of about 270,000 clones in the sample, 83% are singletons; the top ten hold 8.5% to 9.5%. Sequencing was performed on peripheral blood. These receptor sequences come from a woman aged 50 to 65 who had recovered from COVID-19.

V is TRBV19 and J is TRBJ1-5; a possible D gene is TRBD1 (6 bases). The ends were cut back, 7 bases at V and 7 bases at J, with 17 bases in the middle. CDR1 and CDR2 from the germline V gene are LNHDA and SQIVND (reference sequence). The CDR3 length is 14 residues. The CDR3 DNA follows: TGTGCCAGTATGAGGGCAGGGGCGAAACAGCCCCAGCATTTT. It is translated as CASMRAGAKQPQHF.

The genes are TRBV6-6 and TRBJ1-5, with 7 bases matching TRBD1. Germline loops: CDR1 MNHNY, CDR2 SVGAGI (reference sequence). Trimming at V came to 2 bases and at J to 4 bases, leaving 8 bases not matched to a gene. The CDR3 consists of 16 residues. CDR3 in DNA: TGTGCCAGCAGTTACGGGGACAGAATACTAAATCAGCCCCAGCATTTT. Protein: CASSYGDRILNQPQHF.

CDR3 in amino acids: CASSAAGLAANTGELFF. CDR3 bases: TGTGCCAGCAGTGCCGCGGGACTAGCGGCGAACACCGGGGAGCTGTTTTTT. The chain combines TRBV25-1 with TRBJ2-2, with 11 bases identical to TRBD2. The CDR3 extends over 17 amino acids. Germline V gene lookup returns CDR1 MGHDK and CDR2 SYGVNS. The V segment lost 4 bases and the J segment 0 bases; nucleotides outside the gene matches: 4.

This chain joins TRBV2 and TRBJ2-2; a weak D match, TRBD2 (6 bases). CDR1 is SNHLY, CDR2 FYNNEI, per germline. V lost 5 bases and J lost 6, with 22 bases in between. The CDR3 spans 17 residues. CDR3 in amino acids: CASSPGTFIVSPGELFF. The CDR3, as DNA: TGTGCCAGCAGTCCCGGGACTTTTATTGTGTCACCCGGGGAGCTGTTTTTT.

The gene calls are TRBV18 and TRBJ2-7, with unresolved D. Trimming shortened V by 3 bases and J by 0 bases, and 6 bases separated the two germline ends. Germline V gene lookup returns CDR1 KGHSH and CDR2 LQKENI. The CDR3 extends over 13 amino acids. Here the CDR3 DNA reads TGTGCCAGCTCACCCGCGGACTCCTACGAGCAGTACTTC. Protein product: CASSPADSYEQYF.

The J gene is TRBJ2-7, the V gene TRBV18; 8 bases map to TRBD1. This CDR3 spans 15 amino acids. With 3 bases clipped from V and 0 bases from J, the junction kept 4 bases outside the gene matches. The germline V gene has CDR1 KGHSH and CDR2 LQKENI. The CDR3, as DNA: TGTGCCAGCTCACCTGGGACAGGCCTCTCCTACGAGCAGTACTTC. Protein: CASSPGTGLSYEQYF.

The chain has TRBV27 and TRBJ2-7; possible D gene TRBD1, 6 bases. Germline-derived CDR1 and CDR2 are MNHEY and SMNVEV (reference sequence). Between the trimmed V and J ends, which lost 6 bases and 6 bases, there was a span of 12 bases. The CDR3 extends over 12 amino acids. The chain's CDR3 is CASRSGVGEQYF. In DNA form, the CDR3 reads TGTGCCAGCAGGTCAGGGGTAGGCGAGCAGTACTTC.

The chain combines TRBV3-1 (or the pseudogene TRBV3-2) with TRBJ2-1; 7 bases fit TRBD2. The CDR3 runs to 15 residues. Germline loops: CDR1 LGHDT, CDR2 YNNKEL (reference sequence). V dropped 0 bases and J dropped 7; count of bases not matched to a gene: 6. In nucleotides, the CDR3 is TGTGCCAGCAGCCAAGACTGGGGTAGCGGGAATGAGCAGTTCTTC. It yields the protein CASSQDWGSGNEQFF.

The gene calls are TRBV28 and TRBJ2-5, with 12 nucleotides matching TRBD1. Germline CDR1 reads MDHEN; CDR2 reads SYDVKM. V shed 3 bases, J shed 4 bases, and the junction held 21 bases outside the gene matches. The CDR3 contains 21 residues. CDR3 region: CASSFLWSEISGTGGTETQYF. The CDR3 region has the DNA TGTGCCAGCAGTTTCCTATGGTCCGAAATATCAGGGACAGGGGGCACAGAGACCCAGTACTTC.

This chain connects TRBV19 to TRBJ2-7, with D possibly TRBD1 on 5 matching bases. The CDR3 is 12 residues long. Germline V gene data show CDR1 as LNHDA and CDR2 as SQIVND (reference sequence). V was clipped by 6 bases and J by 5 bases, with 11 bases between them. The CDR3 sequence is CASRALGHEQYF. The CDR3 region has the DNA TGTGCCAGTAGAGCTTTGGGGCACGAGCAGTACTTC.

This chain joins TRBV12-3 or TRBV12-4 and TRBJ2-5, with D perhaps TRBD1 (5 bases). Trimming took 7 bases from V and 10 from J, leaving 16 bases between them. CDR3 length: 12 amino acids. CDR3 protein: CASNQGDSDQYF. In DNA form, the CDR3 reads TGTGCCAGCAACCAAGGGGATTCAGACCAGTACTTC.

The chain combines TRBV7-3 with TRBJ2-1; TRBD2 aligns across 9 bases. The CDR3 totals 15 residues. Germline CDR1 SGHTA, CDR2 FQGTGA. The V gene end was trimmed by 0 bases and the J gene end by 10 bases; junction bases not matched to a gene: 7. This CDR3 reads CASSLTVAGGHEQFF. For the CDR3, the DNA is TGTGCCAGCAGCTTAACTGTGGCGGGGGGGCACGAGCAGTTCTTC.

The chain is built from TRBV27 and TRBJ2-2; TRBD1 matches at 7 bases. This CDR3 region has 18 residues. Germline loops: CDR1 MNHEY, CDR2 SMNVEV (reference sequence). Germline trimming cut 3 bases from V and 1 base from J; bases unmatched to any gene: 11. Here the CDR3 reads CASSLRSAGTENTGELFF. The CDR3 DNA follows: TGTGCCAGCAGTTTGAGATCCGCCGGGACAGAGAACACCGGGGAGCTGTTTTTT.

The chain joins TRBV4-3 to TRBJ2-5, with 9 bases lining up with TRBD2. The CDR3 covers 16 residues. The J segment lost 1 base and the V segment lost 0 bases, leaving 3 bases of the junction unmatched. The germline gives CDR1 LGHNA, CDR2 YSLEER. CDR3 sequence: CASSQEWREGQETQYF. Written as DNA, the CDR3 is TGCGCCAGCAGCCAAGAGTGGCGGGAGGGCCAAGAGACCCAGTACTTC.

The rearrangement joins TRBV7-3 to TRBJ1-2, with 8 bases aligning to TRBD1. Germline trimming cut 5 bases from V and 0 bases from J; bases unmatched to any gene: 2. CDR1 is SGHTA and CDR2 is FQGTGA in the germline V gene. CDR3 length: 14 amino acids. CDR3 protein: CASSPGQANYGYTF. Written as DNA, the CDR3 is TGTGCCAGCAGCCCGGGACAGGCTAACTATGGCTACACCTTC. The full variable domain, rest sourced from reference TRBV7-3 and TRBJ1-2, is GAGVSQTPSNKVTEKGKYVELRCDPISGHTALYWYRQSLGQGPEFLIYFQGTGAADDSGLPNDRFFAVRPEGSVSTLKIQRTERGDSAVYLCASSPGQANYGYTFGSGTRLTVV.